The rows below give T cell receptor beta chains drawn from one sample of a study of blood T cell repertoires in COVID-19. TCRdb keeps only in-frame clones here, not all; method: immunoSEQ multiplex PCR. The sample has about 130,000 clones, over 75% seen once. The sequenced sample consisted of peripheral blood. Receptors originate from a woman aged 60-70 years with acute or convalescent COVID-19. Both conserved end residues are part of each CDR3. The D gene is left open where the match is weak. The size field is filled for only some rows; it gives once, few, many or a size class.

>TRBJ2-2|NA|TRBV10-3|NA|15
CAMIGRTTNTGELFF
TGTGCCATGATCGGCCGGACTACGAACACCGGGGAGCTGTTTTTT
>TRBJ1-3|TRBD1|TRBV6-5|NA|15
CASSLQGAPGNTIYF
TGTGCCAGCAGTCTACAGGGGGCCCCTGGAAACACCATATATTTT
>TRBJ2-5|TRBD2|TRBV7-9|NA|16
CASSLVGTSGLETQYF
TGTGCCAGCAGCTTAGTTGGGACTAGCGGGCTGGAGACCCAGTACTTC
>TRBJ2-1|TRBD1|TRBV30|NA|13
CAARDRRYNEQFF
TGTGCCGCCCGGGACAGGCGGTACAATGAGCAGTTCTTC
>TRBJ2-2|TRBD2|TRBV6-4|NA|15
CASSPGTRVTGELFF
TGTGCCAGCAGCCCAGGGACTAGGGTCACCGGGGAGCTGTTTTTT
>TRBJ1-5|NA|TRBV3-1/TRBV3-2|NA|15
CASSQDSGGNQPQHF
TGTGCCAGCAGCCAAGATTCAGGGGGCAATCAGCCCCAGCATTTT
>TRBJ1-2|NA|TRBV6-1|NA|13
CASSEGGAYGYTF
TGTGCCAGCAGTGAGGGGGGGGCCTATGGCTACACCTTC
>TRBJ1-4|NA|TRBV7-9|NA|10
CASSQEKLFF
TGTGCCAGCAGCCAAGAAAAACTGTTTTTT
>TRBJ1-1|NA|TRBV15|NA|14
CATSRTKESTEAFF
TGTGCCACCAGCAGGACTAAGGAGAGCACTGAAGCTTTCTTT
>TRBJ2-1|TRBD2|TRBV6-5|NA|14
CASPGGLAGGPLFF
TGTGCCAGCCCCGGGGGACTAGCGGGAGGGCCCCTGTTCTTC
>TRBJ2-5|TRBD2|TRBV11-2|NA|14
CASSFGLAEETQYF
TGTGCCAGCAGCTTCGGACTAGCGGAAGAGACCCAGTACTTC
>TRBJ1-1|NA|TRBV19|NA|13
CASSTLSATEAFF
TGTGCCAGTAGTACTCTATCCGCCACTGAAGCTTTCTTT
>TRBJ2-3|NA|TRBV12-3/TRBV12-4|once|11
CASSFLDTQYF
TGTGCCAGCAGTTTCCTGGATACGCAGTATTTT
>TRBJ1-4|NA|TRBV28|NA|20
CASSSPPPVGGGVTNEKLFF
TGTGCCAGCAGTTCTCCCCCCCCGGTGGGGGGTGGGGTCACTAATGAAAAACTGTTTTTT
>TRBJ2-5|NA|TRBV30|NA|12
CAWMLPKETQYF
TGTGCCTGGATGCTACCAAAAGAGACCCAGTACTTC
>TRBJ1-2|NA|TRBV3-1/TRBV3-2|NA|13
CASSPMTDYGYTF
TGTGCCAGCAGCCCCATGACAGACTATGGCTACACCTTC
>TRBJ2-7|TRBD1|TRBV19|NA|15
CASSEAGTGPYEQYF
TGTGCCAGTAGTGAGGCCGGGACAGGGCCCTACGAGCAGTACTTC
>TRBJ2-7|TRBD1|TRBV5-1|NA|14
CASSLGTGEFEQYF
TGCGCCAGCAGCCTCGGGACAGGGGAGTTCGAGCAGTACTTC
>TRBJ1-3|NA|TRBV9|NA|14
CASSVTGIGNTIYF
TGTGCCAGCAGCGTGACCGGGATTGGAAACACCATATATTTT
>TRBJ2-3|TRBD1|TRBV18|NA|17
CASSPYEQGVRTDTQYF
TGTGCCAGCTCACCTTATGAACAGGGGGTGCGCACAGATACGCAGTATTTT
>TRBJ1-2|TRBD1|TRBV6-5|NA|14
CASSSDRAPYGYTF
TGTGCCAGCAGTTCCGACAGGGCTCCCTATGGCTACACCTTC
>TRBJ1-2|NA|TRBV6-5|NA|14
CASRESGNKDGYTF
TGTGCCAGCAGAGAGTCCGGGAACAAAGACGGCTACACCTTC
>TRBJ2-2|TRBD2|TRBV7-9|NA|17
CASSSGLAGGWTGELFF
TGTGCCAGCAGCTCCGGACTAGCGGGAGGGTGGACCGGGGAGCTGTTTTTT
>TRBJ2-7|NA|TRBV28|NA|14
CASLPQAGIYEQYF
TGTGCCAGCCTCCCGCAGGCGGGGATCTACGAGCAGTACTTC
>TRBJ2-2|NA|TRBV9|NA|16
CASSVQEGWNTGELFF
TGTGCCAGCAGCGTACAAGAGGGTTGGAACACCGGGGAGCTGTTTTTT
>TRBJ1-4|TRBD1|TRBV29-1|NA|14
CSVQGAEIGEKLFF
TGCAGCGTACAGGGGGCGGAAATAGGTGAAAAACTGTTTTTT
>TRBJ2-2|TRBD1|TRBV7-9|NA|15
CASSHNRGNTGELFF
TGTGCCAGCAGCCACAACAGGGGGAACACCGGGGAGCTGTTTTTT
>TRBJ1-2|NA|TRBV3-1/TRBV3-2|NA|14
CASSYGQNGYGYTF
TGTGCCAGCAGCTACGGACAGAATGGTTATGGCTACACCTTC
>TRBJ1-5|NA|TRBV27|NA|13
CASSFWGDQPQHF
TGTGCCAGCAGTTTCTGGGGGGATCAGCCCCAGCATTTT
>TRBJ2-3|TRBD2|TRBV9|NA|15
CASSPSGRFTDTQYF
TGTGCCAGCAGCCCTAGCGGGCGATTCACAGATACGCAGTATTTT
>TRBJ1-4|TRBD1|TRBV7-9|NA|16
CASSSTGGQFNEKLFF
TGTGCCAGCAGCTCCACCGGGGGACAGTTTAATGAAAAACTGTTTTTT
>TRBJ1-3|TRBD1|TRBV7-6|NA|17
CASSLGTGGASGNTIYF
TGTGCCAGCAGCTTAGGGACAGGGGGCGCCTCTGGAAACACCATATATTTT
>TRBJ1-1|NA|TRBV19|NA|17
CASTNPAPTGKNPEAFF
TGTGCCAGTACCAACCCCGCCCCGACGGGGAAGAACCCTGAAGCTTTCTTT
>TRBJ2-1|NA|TRBV21-1|once|16
CASSKVRTGIYNEQFF
TGTGCCAGCAGCAAAGTCAGGACAGGGATCTACAATGAGCAGTTCTTC
>TRBJ2-1|NA|TRBV2|NA|13
CASRSLGINEQFF
TGTGCCAGCAGGTCACTAGGTATCAATGAGCAGTTCTTC
>TRBJ2-2|TRBD2|TRBV7-6|NA|15
CASSPGLADTGELFF
TGTGCCAGCAGCCCGGGACTAGCGGACACCGGGGAGCTGTTTTTT
>TRBJ2-3|NA|TRBV28|once|12
CASLEGTDTQYF
TGTGCCAGCTTGGAGGGCACAGATACGCAGTATTTT
>TRBJ1-6|TRBD1|TRBV7-6|NA|14
CASSRDRGPSPLHF
TGTGCCAGCAGCCGGGACAGGGGGCCTTCACCCCTCCACTTT
>TRBJ1-1|TRBD1|TRBV7-9|NA|16
CASSPLPGTANTEAFF
TGTGCCAGCAGCCCTCTACCTGGGACAGCGAACACTGAAGCTTTCTTT
>TRBJ2-7|TRBD1|TRBV19|NA|15
CASSIVGTGAYEQYF
TGTGCCAGTAGTATAGTAGGGACAGGAGCCTACGAGCAGTACTTC
>TRBJ2-3|NA|TRBV29-1|NA|11
CSVGGGDTQYF
TGCAGCGTTGGCGGGGGCGATACGCAGTATTTT
>TRBJ1-1|TRBD1|TRBV7-8|NA|16
CASRLGVGTGETEAFF
TGTGCCAGCAGATTAGGGGTAGGGACAGGGGAGACTGAAGCTTTCTTT
>TRBJ2-1|TRBD2|TRBV5-1|NA|16
CASRLTVAGVGNEQFF
TGCGCCAGCAGATTAACCGTTGCGGGAGTGGGGAATGAGCAGTTCTTC
>TRBJ1-2|NA|TRBV6-5|NA|12
CASRWDTYGYTF
TGTGCCAGCCGATGGGACACCTATGGCTACACCTTC
>TRBJ2-7|NA|TRBV9|NA|15
CASSPAVRGGYEQYF
TGTGCCAGCAGCCCAGCGGTGAGAGGGGGCTACGAGCAGTACTTC
>TRBJ1-4|TRBD1|TRBV11-3|NA|15
CASDRVGTAGEKLFF
TGTGCCAGCGACCGGGTGGGGACAGCGGGTGAAAAACTGTTTTTT